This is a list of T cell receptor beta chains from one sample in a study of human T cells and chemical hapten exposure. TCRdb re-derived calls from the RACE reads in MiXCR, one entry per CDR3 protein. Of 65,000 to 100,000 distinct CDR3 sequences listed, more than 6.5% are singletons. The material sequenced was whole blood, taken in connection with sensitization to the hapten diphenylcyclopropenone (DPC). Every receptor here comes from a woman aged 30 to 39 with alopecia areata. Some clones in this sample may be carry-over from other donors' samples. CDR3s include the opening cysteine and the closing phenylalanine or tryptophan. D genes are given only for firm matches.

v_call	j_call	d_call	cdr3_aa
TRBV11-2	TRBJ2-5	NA	CASSLFRVTGETQYF
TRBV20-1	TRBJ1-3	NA	CSARDLPRTDHSGNTIYF
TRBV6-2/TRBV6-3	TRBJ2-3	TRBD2	CASGGLAGGDTQYF
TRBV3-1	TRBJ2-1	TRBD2	CASSQGPGLAGGPLYNEQFF
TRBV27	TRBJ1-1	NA	CASSLLGKMNTEAFF
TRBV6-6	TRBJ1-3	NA	CASSPRAGEGNTIYF
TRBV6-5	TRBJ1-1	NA	CASSYNVVGRTEAFF
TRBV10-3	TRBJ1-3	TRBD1	CAIRSATGATGNTIYF
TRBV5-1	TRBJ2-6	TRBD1	CASSLDWIPDRSNVLTF
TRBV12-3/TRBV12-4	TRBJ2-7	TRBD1	CASSPQTGGAEQYF
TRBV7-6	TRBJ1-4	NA	CASSPDSFGNEKLFF
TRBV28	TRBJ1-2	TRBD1	CASSRGTGGPSSTDFYGYTF
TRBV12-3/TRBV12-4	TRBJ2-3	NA	CASYRGASTDTQYF
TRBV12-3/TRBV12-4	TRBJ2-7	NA	CASTFSSSYEQYF
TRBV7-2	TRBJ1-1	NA	CASSLVQGGTEAFF
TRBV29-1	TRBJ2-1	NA	CSVELPDGNYLNEQFF
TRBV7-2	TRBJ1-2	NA	CASSLGSRARDGYTF
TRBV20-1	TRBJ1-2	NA	CSAGREHYGYTF
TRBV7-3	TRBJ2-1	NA	CASSPSQGSDEQFF
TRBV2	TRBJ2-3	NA	CASSGTATSTDTQYF
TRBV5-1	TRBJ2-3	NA	CASSYMATDTQYF
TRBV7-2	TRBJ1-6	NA	CASSLVGSGVSPLHF
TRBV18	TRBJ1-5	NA	CASSFSEYSNQPQHF
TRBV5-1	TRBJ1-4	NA	CASSVGSPYGGSNEKLFF